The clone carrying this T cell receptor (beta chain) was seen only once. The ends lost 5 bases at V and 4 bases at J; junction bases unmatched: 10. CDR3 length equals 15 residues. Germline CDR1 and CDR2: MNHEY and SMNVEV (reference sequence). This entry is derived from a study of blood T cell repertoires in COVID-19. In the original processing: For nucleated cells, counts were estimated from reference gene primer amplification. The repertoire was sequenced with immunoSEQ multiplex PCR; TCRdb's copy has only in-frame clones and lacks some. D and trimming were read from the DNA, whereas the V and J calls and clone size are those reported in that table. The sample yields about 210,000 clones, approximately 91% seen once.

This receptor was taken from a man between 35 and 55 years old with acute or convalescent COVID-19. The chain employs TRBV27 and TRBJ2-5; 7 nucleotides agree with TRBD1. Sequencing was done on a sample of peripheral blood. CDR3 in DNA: TGTGCCAGCAGTCAGCTAGTGGCAGGGGGAGAGACCCAGTACTTC. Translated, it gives CASSQLVAGGETQYF.